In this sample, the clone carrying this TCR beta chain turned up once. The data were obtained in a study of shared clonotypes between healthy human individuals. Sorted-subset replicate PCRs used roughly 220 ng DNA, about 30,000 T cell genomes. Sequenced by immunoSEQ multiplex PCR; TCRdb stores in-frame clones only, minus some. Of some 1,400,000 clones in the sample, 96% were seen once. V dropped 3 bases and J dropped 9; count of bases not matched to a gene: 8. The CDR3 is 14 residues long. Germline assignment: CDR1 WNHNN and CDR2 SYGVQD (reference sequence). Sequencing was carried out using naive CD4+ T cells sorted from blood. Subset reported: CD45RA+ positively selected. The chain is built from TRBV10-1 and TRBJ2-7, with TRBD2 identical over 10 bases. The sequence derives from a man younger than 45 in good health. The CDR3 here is CASSELSGRARQYF. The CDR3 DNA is TGCGCCAGCAGTGAACTCAGCGGGAGGGCGCGGCAGTACTTC.